This T cell receptor beta chain was retrieved from a study of graft-versus-host responses after intestinal transplantation. The wider study: Each of the recipients got a multivisceral, liver-intestinal, or isolated intestinal transplant. Anti-thymocyte globulin induction was given to all recipients, followed by tacrolimus and steroids for three to four years. Study-level points and caveats: Recipient marrow held GvH clones, some first seen in ileum or blood. Clonal ratios of graft-versus-host to host-versus-graft in allografts were high for patients exhibiting graft-donor T cell macrochimerism.

The protocol was immunoSEQ multiplex PCR, while the TCRdb copy is restricted to in-frame clones and leaves out a portion. The data contain tens of thousands of clones, approximately 92% of them singletons. Details on this clone: Its antigen is unidentified.

The clonotype originates from a human donor who received an intestinal transplant. The material was unstimulated CD4+ T cells sorted from spleen or lymph node cells, obtained before intestinal transplant.

CDR3 bases: TGTGCCAGCACGAGCTTAGCTTCTAGCACAGATACGCAGTATTTT. Translating gives CASTSLASSTDTQYF. The rearrangement uses TRBV6-1 and TRBJ2-3; D gene ambiguous. The germline CDR1 and CDR2 sequences are MNHNS and SASEGT. This CDR3 has 15 residues. Trimming left V 7 bases short and J 0 bases short, with 14 bases between.